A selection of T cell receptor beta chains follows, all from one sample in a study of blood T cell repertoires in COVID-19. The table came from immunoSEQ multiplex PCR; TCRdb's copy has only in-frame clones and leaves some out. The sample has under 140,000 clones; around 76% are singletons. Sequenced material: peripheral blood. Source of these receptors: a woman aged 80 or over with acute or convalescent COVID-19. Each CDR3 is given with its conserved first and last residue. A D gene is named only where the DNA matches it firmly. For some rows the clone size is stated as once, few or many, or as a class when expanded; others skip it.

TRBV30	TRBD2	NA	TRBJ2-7	CAWSAGLEYEQYF	TGTGCCTGGAGTGCGGGACTAGAGTACGAGCAGTACTTC
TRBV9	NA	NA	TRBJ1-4	CASSVGGGATKGNEKLFF	TGTGCCAGCAGCGTAGGGGGAGGGGCCACGAAGGGGAATGAAAAACTGTTTTTT
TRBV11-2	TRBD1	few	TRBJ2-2	CASSNGQENTGELFF	TGTGCCAGCAGCAACGGACAGGAGAACACCGGGGAGCTGTTTTTT
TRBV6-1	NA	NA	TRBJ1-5	CASSEGPVQPQHF	TGTGCCAGCAGTGAAGGGCCTGTGCAGCCCCAGCATTTT
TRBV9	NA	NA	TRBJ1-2	CASSVGGQGNYGYTF	TGTGCCAGCAGCGTAGGTGGTCAGGGAAACTATGGCTACACCTTC
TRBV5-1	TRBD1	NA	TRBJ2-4	CASSLSTGVTKNIQYF	TGCGCCAGCAGCTTGTCTACAGGGGTTACCAAAAACATTCAGTACTTC
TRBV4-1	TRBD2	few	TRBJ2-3	CASSQAGGRGTTDTQYF	TGCGCCAGCAGCCAAGCGGGGGGTCGCGGGACCACAGATACGCAGTATTTT
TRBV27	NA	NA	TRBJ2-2	CASSRLGWNTGELFF	TGTGCCAGCAGCCGACTAGGGTGGAACACCGGGGAGCTGTTTTTT
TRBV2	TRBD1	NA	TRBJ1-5	CASSGTGDQPQHF	TGTGCCAGCAGTGGGACAGGGGATCAGCCCCAGCATTTT
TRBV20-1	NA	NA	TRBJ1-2	CSASGGEGYGYTF	TGCAGTGCTAGTGGGGGGGAAGGGTATGGCTACACCTTC
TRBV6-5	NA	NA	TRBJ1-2	CASSNQRTADTF	TGTGCCAGCAGTAACCAGAGGACAGCGGACACCTTC
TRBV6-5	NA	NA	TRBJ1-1	CAAGRGVVTEAFF	TGTGCCGCCGGGAGGGGGGTGGTAACTGAAGCTTTCTTT
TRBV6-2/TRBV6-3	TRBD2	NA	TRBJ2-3	CASSDYRTSGNTDTQYF	TGTGCCAGCAGTGACTATCGGACTAGCGGGAACACAGATACGCAGTATTTT
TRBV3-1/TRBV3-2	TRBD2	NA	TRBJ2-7	CASSQVGAGVGEQYF	TGTGCCAGCAGCCAAGTAGGAGCGGGAGTGGGGGAGCAGTACTTC
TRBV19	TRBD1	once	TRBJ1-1	CASSVGQGTEAFF	TGTGCCAGTAGTGTAGGACAGGGGACTGAAGCTTTCTTT
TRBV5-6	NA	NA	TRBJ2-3	CASSPGTDTQYF	TGTGCCAGCAGCCCCGGCACAGATACGCAGTATTTT
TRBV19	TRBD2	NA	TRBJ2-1	CASSSGTSGRNEQFF	TGTGCCAGTAGTTCCGGGACTAGCGGGCGCAATGAGCAGTTCTTC
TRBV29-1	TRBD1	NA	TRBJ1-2	CSVDNRGYGSGYTF	TGCAGCGTTGACAACAGGGGTTACGGATCTGGCTACACCTTC
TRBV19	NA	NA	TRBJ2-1	CASSLRSHEQFF	TGTGCCAGTAGCCTGAGGTCCCATGAGCAGTTCTTC
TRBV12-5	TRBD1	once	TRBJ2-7	CASGLVQGAIYEQYF	TGTGCTAGTGGTTTGGTCCAGGGGGCTATCTACGAGCAGTACTTC
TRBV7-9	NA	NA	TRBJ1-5	CASSATSTLQPQHF	TGTGCCAGCAGCGCAACGTCCACATTGCAGCCCCAGCATTTT
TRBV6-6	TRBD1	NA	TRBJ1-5	CASSYHEGASQPQHF	TGTGCCAGCAGTTACCACGAGGGGGCGAGTCAGCCCCAGCATTTT
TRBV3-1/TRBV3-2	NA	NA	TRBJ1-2	CASSISVNYGYTF	TGTGCCAGCAGCATCAGTGTTAACTATGGCTACACCTTC
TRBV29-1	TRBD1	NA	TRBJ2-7	CSVDRGHPYEQYF	TGCAGCGTCGACAGGGGGCACCCCTACGAGCAGTACTTC
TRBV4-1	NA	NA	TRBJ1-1	CASSQTGIVGEAFF	TGCGCCAGCAGCCAAACCGGGATTGTGGGTGAAGCTTTCTTT
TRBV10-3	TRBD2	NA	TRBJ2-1	CAISESSGRGNEQFF	TGTGCCATCAGTGAGTCAAGCGGGAGGGGCAATGAGCAGTTCTTC
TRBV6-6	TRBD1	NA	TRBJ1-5	CASSDSTGIDQPQHF	TGTGCCAGCAGTGACTCGACAGGGATCGATCAGCCCCAGCATTTT
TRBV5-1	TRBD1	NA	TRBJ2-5	CASRGQGGETQYF	TGCGCCAGCAGAGGACAGGGTGGGGAGACCCAGTACTTC
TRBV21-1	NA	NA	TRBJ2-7	CASIPKGEEPYEQYF	TGTGCCAGCATCCCTAAGGGGGAAGAGCCCTACGAGCAGTACTTC
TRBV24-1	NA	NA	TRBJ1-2	CATSDLNKNYGYTF	TGTGCCACCAGTGATTTGAACAAGAACTATGGCTACACCTTC
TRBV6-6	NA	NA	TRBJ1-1	CASSYAGLDTEAFF	TGTGCCAGCAGTTACGCGGGGTTAGATACTGAAGCTTTCTTT
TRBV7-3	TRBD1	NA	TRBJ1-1	CASSLRGQGARISSWTEAFF	TGTGCCAGCAGCTTAAGAGGACAGGGGGCTAGGATAAGTAGCTGGACTGAAGCTTTCTTT
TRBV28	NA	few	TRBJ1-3	CASSFIRFPSGNTIYF	TGTGCCAGCAGTTTTATCCGGTTCCCCTCTGGAAACACCATATATTTT
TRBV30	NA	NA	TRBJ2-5	CAWKGVGETQYF	TGTGCCTGGAAAGGAGTCGGAGAGACCCAGTACTTC
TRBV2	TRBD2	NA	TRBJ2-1	CASSEGLAEYNEQFF	TGTGCCAGCAGTGAAGGACTAGCGGAGTACAATGAGCAGTTCTTC
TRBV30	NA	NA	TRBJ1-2	CAWSPGQGGYTF	TGTGCCTGGAGTCCCGGGCAGGGTGGCTACACCTTC
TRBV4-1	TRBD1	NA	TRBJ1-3	CASSQEGTVSFSGNTIYF	TGCGCCAGCAGCCAAGAAGGGACAGTCTCCTTCTCTGGAAACACCATATATTTT
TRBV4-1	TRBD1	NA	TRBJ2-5	CASSQGTGGQETQYF	TGCGCCAGCAGCCAAGGGACAGGGGGCCAGGAGACCCAGTACTTC
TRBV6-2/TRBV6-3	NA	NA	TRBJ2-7	CASSLRGEQYF	TGTGCCAGCAGCCTGAGGGGGGAGCAGTACTTC
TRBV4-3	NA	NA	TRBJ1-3	CASSQDRGYTSSGNTIYF	TGCGCCAGCAGCCAAGATCGGGGGTACACGAGCTCTGGAAACACCATATATTTT
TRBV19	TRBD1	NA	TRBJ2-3	CASSIDRGPSDTQYF	TGTGCCAGTAGTATCGACAGGGGCCCCTCAGATACGCAGTATTTT
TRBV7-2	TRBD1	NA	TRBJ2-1	CASSFGQGVGREQFF	TGTGCCAGCAGCTTCGGACAGGGGGTAGGCCGGGAGCAGTTCTTC
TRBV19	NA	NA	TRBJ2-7	CASSSGEASTEQYF	TGTGCCAGTAGTTCGGGGGAAGCCTCCACCGAGCAGTACTTC
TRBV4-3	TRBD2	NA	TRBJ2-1	CASSQEGASGRIEYNEQFF	TGCGCCAGCAGCCAAGAGGGAGCTAGCGGGAGAATAGAGTACAATGAGCAGTTCTTC
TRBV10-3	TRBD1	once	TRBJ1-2	CAISWDSSEDGYTF	TGTGCCATCAGTTGGGACAGTTCGGAGGATGGCTACACCTTC
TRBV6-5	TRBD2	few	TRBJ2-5	CASSYSGGGGETQYF	TGTGCCAGCAGTTATAGCGGGGGAGGAGGGGAGACCCAGTACTTC
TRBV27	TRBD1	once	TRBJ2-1	CASRPTGADSYNEQFF	TGTGCCAGCAGGCCGACAGGGGCGGATTCCTACAATGAGCAGTTCTTC
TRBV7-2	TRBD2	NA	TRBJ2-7	CASSLASGSGYEQYF	TGTGCCAGCAGCTTAGCGAGCGGGAGCGGGTACGAGCAGTACTTC
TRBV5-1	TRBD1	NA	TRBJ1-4	CASSVLPNRGIREKLFF	TGCGCCAGCAGCGTACTCCCCAACAGGGGTATAAGGGAAAAACTGTTTTTT
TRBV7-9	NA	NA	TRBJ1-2	CASSLEAGGTHGYTF	TGTGCCAGCAGCTTAGAAGCGGGGGGGACTCATGGCTACACCTTC
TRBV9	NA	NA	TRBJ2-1	CASSVNLESLEFF	TGTGCCAGCAGCGTGAACCTAGAGTCGTTAGAGTTCTTC
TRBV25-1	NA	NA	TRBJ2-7	CASSKTSGLALMTYEQYF	TGTGCCAGCAGCAAAACGAGCGGATTGGCCCTCATGACTTACGAGCAGTACTTC
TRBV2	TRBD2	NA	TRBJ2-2	CASGGRVNTGELFF	TGTGCCAGCGGCGGGAGGGTTAACACCGGGGAGCTGTTTTTT
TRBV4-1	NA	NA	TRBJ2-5	CASSQGLGGAETQYF	TGCGCCAGCAGCCAAGGACTAGGCGGAGCGGAGACCCAGTACTTC